Listed here are 22 T cell receptor beta chains from one sample, sequenced in a study of naive and memory T cell subsets. The beta constant-region primer was an equimolar mix of two oligonucleotides covering TRBC1 and TRBC2. Ligated cDNA was amplified by four rounds of PCR with nested alpha and beta constant-region primers and SP2. TCRdb reanalysed the UMI-ligation and nested PCR reads using MiXCR and keeps one entry per CDR3 protein. The sample lists over 130,000 distinct CDR3 sequences; approximately 21% were seen once. These receptors are not linked to any known antigen. Study results and limitations: Naive repertoires, especially CD8, held a few larger clonotypes, possibly memory cells re-expressing CD45RA.

Sequencing used naive CD8+ T cells from blood. The receptor set was obtained from a human donor in good health.

The V and J genes are TRBV7-2 and TRBJ1-5; D ambiguous. V was pared by 2 bases and J by 6 bases, with 14 bases between. CDR1 is SGHTA, CDR2 FQGNSA, per germline. This CDR3 contains 15 residues. The CDR3 DNA follows: TGTGCCAGCAGCTTATGGTCCTCGGAACTTCAGCCCCAGCATTTT. It yields the protein CASSLWSSELQPQHF. Together with reference TRBV7-2 and TRBJ1-5, the CDR3 gives the full variable domain: GAGVSQSPSNKVTEKGKDVELRCDPISGHTALYWYRQSLGQGLEFLIYFQGNSAPDKSGLPSDRFSAERTGGSVSTLTIQRTQQEDSAVYLCASSLWSSELQPQHFGDGTRLSIL.

This clonotype has more than one count but fewer than ten. The chain carries TRBV5-1 and TRBJ2-7; tentative D call: TRBD1 (6 bases). Germline CDR1 is SGHRS and CDR2 is YFSETQ. Trimming pared 6 bases from V and 2 bases from J, leaving 12 bases between. The CDR3 extends over 13 amino acids. CDR3 residues: CASNTGSTYEQYF. CDR3 DNA: TGCGCCAGCAACACAGGGTCTACCTACGAGCAGTACTTC.

The table lists this clonotype with many counts. The J gene is TRBJ1-1, the V gene TRBV12-3 or TRBV12-4, with a tentative D call TRBD1 (6 bases). V lost 3 bases to trimming and J lost 7 bases, with 12 bases between them. The CDR3 extends over 13 amino acids. Here the CDR3 DNA reads TGTGCCAGCAGTTTGTCCGGGGGCGTTGAAGCTTTCTTT. It translates to CASSLSGGVEAFF.

The V call is TRBV29-1, the J call TRBJ2-3; 8 bases fit TRBD2. The J segment lost 2 bases and the V segment lost 5 bases, leaving 9 bases of the junction unmatched. This CDR3 region has 15 residues. Germline assignment: CDR1 SQVTM and CDR2 ANQGSEA. The CDR3 DNA reads TGCAGCGTTTTCCCGGTGACTAGCGCCACAGATACGCAGTATTTT. Amino acid sequence: CSVFPVTSATDTQYF.

This clonotype was seen a handful of times. This rearrangement joins TRBV28 to TRBJ2-5; D is perhaps TRBD2 (6 bases). The CDR3 length is 12 residues. Germline assignment: CDR1 MDHEN and CDR2 SYDVKM. V was clipped by 6 bases and J by 3 bases, with 8 bases between them. CDR3 region: CASRWGEETQYF. CDR3 bases: TGTGCCAGCAGATGGGGGGAAGAGACCCAGTACTTC.

The sample holds a few counts of this clonotype. A junction boundary mismatches the germline segment, possibly from a read error. This rearrangement joins TRBV7-9 to TRBJ2-2; 14 nucleotides match TRBD2. Per germline, CDR1 SEHNR and CDR2 FQNEAQ (reference sequence). There are 19 residues in the CDR3. This CDR3 is CASSLWGLAGELNTGELFF. The CDR3 DNA reads as TGTGCCAGCAGCTTGTGGGGACTAGCGGGAGAACTAAACACCGGGGAGCTGTTCTTT.

The table lists this clonotype with a few counts. The junction does not match germline at one end; this may be a read error. The DNA of the CDR3 is TGTGCCAGTACACCTAATACAGGGGGCTTATACAGTGAGCAGTTCTTC. Residues: CASTPNTGGLYSEQFF. The chain carries TRBV19 and TRBJ2-1, with 9 bases matching TRBD1. This CDR3 comprises 16 residues. Per the germline V gene, CDR1 is LNHDA and CDR2 is SQIVND (reference sequence).

This chain joins TRBV19 and TRBJ2-7, with D possibly TRBD1 on 6 matching bases. The CDR3 covers 13 residues. Trimming stripped 3 bases from V and 5 bases from J, with 11 bases between. CDR1 is LNHDA, CDR2 SQIVND, per germline (reference sequence). The CDR3 bases are TGTGCCAGTAGTATTTCCCCAGGGGACGAGCAGTACTTC. This translates into CASSISPGDEQYF.

This clonotype was found a few times. The chain uses TRBV2 and TRBJ1-6, with D hard to call. In germline, CDR1 is SNHLY, CDR2 FYNNEI. V was shortened by 7 bases and J by 7 bases, with 17 bases between the two germline ends. This CDR3 comprises 15 residues. The CDR3 sequence is CASTQEGFDNSPLHF. The CDR3 DNA sequence: TGTGCCAGCACTCAGGAGGGATTCGACAATTCACCCCTCCACTTT.

V and J are TRBV24-1 and TRBJ2-1; 9 bases are shared with TRBD2. V lost 3 bases to trimming and J lost 5 bases; unmatched junction nucleotides: 22. From germline, CDR1 is KGHDR and CDR2 SFDVKD. The CDR3 is made up of 21 amino acids. CDR3 sequence: CATSDPKNTFSGSHPHNEQFF. CDR3 DNA: TGTGCCACCAGTGATCCTAAAAATACGTTTAGCGGGAGCCACCCCCACAATGAGCAGTTCTTC.

The chain has TRBV3-1 and TRBJ2-1; TRBD1 agrees at 9 bases. CDR3 length: 16 amino acids. After removal of 3 bases from V and 8 bases from J, the junction contained 11 bases not matched to a gene. Per the germline V gene, CDR1 is LGHDT and CDR2 is YNNKEL (reference sequence). CDR3 amino acids: CASSHTGGTGHDEQFF. The CDR3 coding sequence is TGTGCCAGCAGCCACACCGGGGGGACAGGGCACGATGAGCAGTTCTTC.

This clonotype was detected only a few times. The CDR3 region is CASSPRMNTEAFF. CDR3 nucleotides: TGTGCCAGCAGCCCCAGAATGAACACTGAAGCTTTCTTT. The chain employs TRBV11-2 and TRBJ1-1, with D uncertain. CDR3 length: 13 amino acids. Germline V gives CDR1 SGHAT, CDR2 FQNNGV. V lost 5 bases and J 0 bases, leaving 7 bases between the germline ends.

This chain connects TRBV9 to TRBJ2-2, with D perhaps TRBD1 (5 bases). The CDR3 is 16 amino acids. The germline gives CDR1 SGDLS, CDR2 YYNGEE. Trimming pared 0 bases from V and 0 bases from J, leaving 9 bases between. DNA of the CDR3: TGTGCCAGCAGCGTAGACGGCAGGGCGAACACCGGGGAGCTGTTTTTT. Protein: CASSVDGRANTGELFF.

This clonotype has just one count. The chain couples TRBV29-1 to TRBJ2-5; the D is unclear. The V gene lost 3 bases and the J gene lost 0 bases, with 14 bases spanning the gap. There are 15 residues in the CDR3. Per germline, CDR1 SQVTM and CDR2 ANQGSEA. CDR3 residues: CSVEWAVSHQETQYF. CDR3 coding DNA: TGCAGCGTTGAGTGGGCAGTTTCTCACCAAGAGACCCAGTACTTC.

The chain employs TRBV27 and TRBJ2-1; D is ambiguous. This CDR3 is 17 amino acids long. The germline V and J ends were trimmed by 5 bases and 1 base, with 18 bases remaining between them. The germline V gene encodes CDR1 MNHEY and CDR2 SMNVEV (reference sequence). The CDR3 DNA reads as TGTGCCAGCAGTCCCCTATCGTCCGAGGCGTCCTACAATGAGCAGTTCTTC. As protein: CASSPLSSEASYNEQFF.

This clonotype was seen more than once but under ten times. The V and J genes are TRBV28 and TRBJ2-3; D possibly corresponds to TRBD2 (6 bases). The length of the CDR3 is 15 residues. V lost 3 bases and J 1 base, leaving 11 bases between the germline ends. Germline V gene lookup returns CDR1 MDHEN and CDR2 SYDVKM. The CDR3 region is CASSLPGGGTDTQYF. As DNA, the CDR3 is TGTGCCAGCAGTTTGCCCGGCGGGGGCACAGATACGCAGTATTTT.

This clonotype has only a few counts. The chain recombines TRBV12-5 with TRBJ2-3; the D gene is possibly TRBD2 (6 bases). This CDR3 has 14 amino acids. V lost 7 bases and J 1 base, leaving 12 bases between the germline ends. Germline V gene data show CDR1 as LGHNT and CDR2 as FRNRAP. CDR3 nucleotides: TGTGCTAGTGTACCGGGAGAGGGCACAGATACGCAGTATTTT. The encoded protein is CASVPGEGTDTQYF.

This clonotype showed up just a few times. This rearrangement joins TRBV5-1 to TRBJ2-1, with 9 nucleotides matching TRBD2. With V trimmed by 4 bases and J by 5 bases, 7 bases remained unmatched. The CDR3 length is 15 residues. Germline CDR1 reads SGHRS; CDR2 reads YFSETQ. The CDR3, as DNA: TGCGCCAGCAGCCCCCAGGAGCGGGAGGACAATGAGCAGTTCTTC. Translation gives CASSPQEREDNEQFF.

The chain carries TRBV6-6 and TRBJ2-7; 10 bases are a match to TRBD2. The CDR3 runs to 16 residues. Germline loops: CDR1 MNHNY, CDR2 SVGAGI (reference sequence). V gave up 6 bases and J gave up 4 bases; unmatched junction bases: 12. The CDR3 sequence: CASSPSAGLADYEQYF. DNA for the CDR3: TGTGCCAGCAGCCCATCAGCAGGACTAGCGGATTACGAGCAGTACTTC.

The chain carries TRBV28 and TRBJ2-7; D possibly matches TRBD1 or TRBD2 (5 bases each). The CDR3 runs to 13 residues. CDR1 is MDHEN, CDR2 SYDVKM, per germline. The germline V and J ends were trimmed by 6 bases and 5 bases, with 14 bases remaining between them. Written as DNA, the CDR3 is TGTGCCAGCAGCCGTGTCGGGACGGACGAGCAGTACTTC. Protein sequence: CASSRVGTDEQYF.

This clonotype was counted only a few times. The chain uses TRBV13 and TRBJ2-7, with D hard to call. Germline assignment: CDR1 PRHDT and CDR2 FYEKMQ (reference sequence). The CDR3 has 13 amino acids. Trimming left V 1 base short and J 6 bases short, with 10 bases between. The CDR3 protein is CASSLVMEFEQYF. CDR3 in DNA: TGTGCCAGCAGCTTAGTTATGGAGTTCGAGCAGTACTTC.

The chain links TRBV28 to TRBJ2-7; no reliable D call. This CDR3 region has 13 residues. The germline V gene has CDR1 MDHEN and CDR2 SYDVKM. Trimming shortened V by 2 bases and J by 5 bases, and 10 bases separated the two germline ends. The DNA for the CDR3 is TGTGCCAGCAGTTTAGGGGTATTCAACGAGCAGTACTTC. It specifies CASSLGVFNEQYF. Full variable domain (outside the CDR3, taken from reference TRBV28 and TRBJ2-7): DVKVTQSSRYLVKRTGEKVFLECVQDMDHENMFWYRQDPGLGLRLIYFSYDVKMKEKGDIPEGYSVSREKKERFSLILESASTNQTSMYLCASSLGVFNEQYFGPGTRLTVT.